This T cell receptor beta chain comes out of a study of human T cells and chemical hapten exposure. Study background: Skin of the upper inner arm, around 2 cm by around 2 cm, received 2% DPC for sensitization.

This sample's time point: patch test 3, about 24 weeks after DPC sensitization. Treatment meaning: therapeutic diphenylcyclopropenone sensitization with weekly scalp DPC. Unseparated into fractions, whole blood served as the source from which total RNA was extracted. Trimming took off 4 bases at V and 1 base at J, with 7 bases between the two ends. This CDR3 region has 13 residues. CDR1 is MNHEY, CDR2 SMNVEV, per germline (reference sequence). Study observations and caveats: Significantly more large CDR3 similarity clusters arose among expanded TCRs than among controls.

This clonotype has a handful of counts. What it recognizes is unknown. TCRdb ran MiXCR on the RACE reads and lists one entry per CDR3 protein. The sample carries 150,000 to 200,000 distinct CDR3 sequences, under 30% recorded once. The source is a woman aged 40-49 years with alopecia areata. Some clones in this sample may be carry-over from other donors' samples. The genes are TRBV27 and TRBJ1-1; D remains ambiguous. The starting material was whole blood, obtained in connection with sensitization to the hapten diphenylcyclopropenone (DPC). The CDR3 loop is CASSWQENTEAFF. Written as DNA, the CDR3 is TGTGCCAGCAGTTGGCAGGAGAACACTGAAGCTTTCTTT.